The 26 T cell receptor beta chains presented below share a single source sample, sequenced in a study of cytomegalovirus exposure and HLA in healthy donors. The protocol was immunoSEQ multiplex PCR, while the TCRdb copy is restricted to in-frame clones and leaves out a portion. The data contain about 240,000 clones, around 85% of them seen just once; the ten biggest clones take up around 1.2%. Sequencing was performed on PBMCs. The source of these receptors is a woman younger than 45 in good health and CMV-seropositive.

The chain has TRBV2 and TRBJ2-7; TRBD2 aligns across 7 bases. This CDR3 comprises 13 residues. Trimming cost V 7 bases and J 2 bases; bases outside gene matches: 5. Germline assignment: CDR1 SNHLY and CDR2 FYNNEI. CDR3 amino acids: CASIPSGTYEQYF. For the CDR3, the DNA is TGTGCCAGCATCCCTAGCGGAACCTACGAGCAGTACTTC. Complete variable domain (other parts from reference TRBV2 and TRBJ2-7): EPEVTQTPSHQVTQMGQEVILRCVPISNHLYFYWYRQILGQKVEFLVSFYNNEISEKSEIFDDQFSVERPDGSNFTLKIRSTKLEDSAMYFCASIPSGTYEQYFGPGTRLTVT.

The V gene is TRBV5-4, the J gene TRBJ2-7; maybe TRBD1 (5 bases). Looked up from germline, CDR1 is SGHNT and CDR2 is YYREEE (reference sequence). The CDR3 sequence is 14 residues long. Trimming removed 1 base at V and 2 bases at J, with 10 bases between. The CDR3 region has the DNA TGTGCCAGCAGCTTGAAGGGGAACACCTACGAGCAGTACTTC. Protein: CASSLKGNTYEQYF.

The CDR3 reads CASSLNGGATEAFF. In nucleotides, the CDR3 is TGTGCCAGCAGTTTAAATGGGGGGGCTACTGAAGCTTTCTTT. This rearrangement joins TRBV27 to TRBJ1-1; weak D call: TRBD1 (6 bases). From germline, CDR1 is MNHEY and CDR2 SMNVEV (reference sequence). V was cut by 2 bases and J by 5 bases, with 12 bases left in between. This CDR3 has 14 amino acids.

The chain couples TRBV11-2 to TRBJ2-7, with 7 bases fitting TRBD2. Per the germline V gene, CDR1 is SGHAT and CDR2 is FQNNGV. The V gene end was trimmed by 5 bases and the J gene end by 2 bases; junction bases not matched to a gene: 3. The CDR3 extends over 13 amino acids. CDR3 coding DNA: TGTGCCAGCAGCGGTGCGGGGGCCTACGAGCAGTACTTC. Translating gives CASSGAGAYEQYF.

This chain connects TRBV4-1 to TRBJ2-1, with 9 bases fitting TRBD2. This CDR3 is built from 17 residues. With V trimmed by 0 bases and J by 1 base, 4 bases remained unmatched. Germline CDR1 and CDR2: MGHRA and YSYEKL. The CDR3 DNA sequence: TGCGCCAGCAGCCAAGACTCCAGCGGGAGGTCCTACAATGAGCAGTTCTTC. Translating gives CASSQDSSGRSYNEQFF.

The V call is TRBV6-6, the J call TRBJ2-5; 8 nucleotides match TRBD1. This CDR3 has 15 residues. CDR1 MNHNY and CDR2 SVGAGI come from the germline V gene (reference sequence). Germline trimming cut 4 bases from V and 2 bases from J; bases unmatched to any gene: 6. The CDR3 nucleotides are TGTGCCAGCAGTTTTGGACAGGGAGAACAAGAGACCCAGTACTTC. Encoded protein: CASSFGQGEQETQYF.

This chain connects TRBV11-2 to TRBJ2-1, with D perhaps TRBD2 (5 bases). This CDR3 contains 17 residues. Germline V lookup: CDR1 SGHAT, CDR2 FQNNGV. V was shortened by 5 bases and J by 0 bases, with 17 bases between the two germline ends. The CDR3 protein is CASSPFEPDYSYNEQFF. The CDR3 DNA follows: TGTGCCAGCAGCCCCTTCGAACCTGACTACTCCTACAATGAGCAGTTCTTC. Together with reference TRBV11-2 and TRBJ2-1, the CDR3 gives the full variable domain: EAGVAQSPRYKIIEKRQSVAFWCNPISGHATLYWYQQILGQGPKLLIQFQNNGVVDDSQLPKDRFSAERLKGVDSTLKIQPAKLEDSAVYLCASSPFEPDYSYNEQFFGPGTRLTVL.

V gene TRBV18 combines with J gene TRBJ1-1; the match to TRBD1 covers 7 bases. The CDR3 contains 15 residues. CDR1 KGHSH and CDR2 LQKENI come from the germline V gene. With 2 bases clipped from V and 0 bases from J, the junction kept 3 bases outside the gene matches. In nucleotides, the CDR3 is TGTGCCAGCTCACCAGACGGGACAGTGAACACTGAAGCTTTCTTT. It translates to CASSPDGTVNTEAFF.

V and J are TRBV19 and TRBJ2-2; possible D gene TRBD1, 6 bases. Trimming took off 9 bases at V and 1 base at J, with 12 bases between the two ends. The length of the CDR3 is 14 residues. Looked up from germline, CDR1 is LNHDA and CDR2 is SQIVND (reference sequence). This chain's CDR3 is CASNGQWNTGELFF. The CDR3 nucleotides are TGTGCCAGCAATGGACAGTGGAACACCGGGGAGCTGTTTTTT.

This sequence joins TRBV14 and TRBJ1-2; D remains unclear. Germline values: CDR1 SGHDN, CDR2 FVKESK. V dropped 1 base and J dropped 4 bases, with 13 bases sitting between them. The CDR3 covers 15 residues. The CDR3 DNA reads TGTGCCAGCAGCCAAGGACGGGGTTTCTCCTATGGCTACACCTTC. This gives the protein CASSQGRGFSYGYTF.

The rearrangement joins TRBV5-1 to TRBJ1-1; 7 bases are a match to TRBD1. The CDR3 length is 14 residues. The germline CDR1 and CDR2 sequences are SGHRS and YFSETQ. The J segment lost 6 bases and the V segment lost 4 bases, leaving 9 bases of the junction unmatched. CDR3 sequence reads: CASSKDRERAEAFF. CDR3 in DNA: TGCGCCAGCAGCAAAGACAGGGAACGAGCTGAAGCTTTCTTT.

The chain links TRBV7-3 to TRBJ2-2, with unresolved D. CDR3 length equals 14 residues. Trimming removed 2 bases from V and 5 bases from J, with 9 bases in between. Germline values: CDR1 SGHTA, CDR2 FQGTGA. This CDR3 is CASSLGLRTGELFF. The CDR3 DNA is TGTGCCAGCAGCTTAGGGCTGAGAACCGGGGAGCTGTTTTTT.

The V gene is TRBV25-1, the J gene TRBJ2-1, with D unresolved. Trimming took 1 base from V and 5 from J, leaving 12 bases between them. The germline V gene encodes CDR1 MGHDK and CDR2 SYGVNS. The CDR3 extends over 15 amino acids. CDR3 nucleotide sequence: TGTGCCAGCAGTGAATCGAGGTACCTAAACAATGAGCAGTTCTTC. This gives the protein CASSESRYLNNEQFF.

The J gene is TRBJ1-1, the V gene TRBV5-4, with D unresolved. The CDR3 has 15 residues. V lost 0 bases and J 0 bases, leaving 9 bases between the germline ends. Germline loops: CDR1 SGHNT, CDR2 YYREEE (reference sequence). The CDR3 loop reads CASSLEEDLNTEAFF. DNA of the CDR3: TGTGCCAGCAGCTTGGAGGAGGACCTGAACACTGAAGCTTTCTTT.

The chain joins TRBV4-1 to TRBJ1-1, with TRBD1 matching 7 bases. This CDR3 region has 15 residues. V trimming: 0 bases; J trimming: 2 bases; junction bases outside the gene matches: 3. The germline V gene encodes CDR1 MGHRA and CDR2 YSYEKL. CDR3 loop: CASSQDTGANTEAFF. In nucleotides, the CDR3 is TGCGCCAGCAGCCAAGATACAGGGGCAAACACTGAAGCTTTCTTT.

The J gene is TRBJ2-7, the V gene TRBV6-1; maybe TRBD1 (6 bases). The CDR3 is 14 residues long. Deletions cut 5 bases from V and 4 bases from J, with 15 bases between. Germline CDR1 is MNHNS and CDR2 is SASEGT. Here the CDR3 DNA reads TGTGCCAGCAGTCCCGACAGGAAAAATTACGAGCAGTACTTC. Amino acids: CASSPDRKNYEQYF.

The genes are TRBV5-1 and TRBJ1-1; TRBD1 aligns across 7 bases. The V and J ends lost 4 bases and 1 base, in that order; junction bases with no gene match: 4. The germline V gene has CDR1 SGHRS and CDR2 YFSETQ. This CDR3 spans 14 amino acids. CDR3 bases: TGCGCCAGCAGCCCCACAGGGGCGAACACTGAAGCTTTCTTT. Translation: CASSPTGANTEAFF. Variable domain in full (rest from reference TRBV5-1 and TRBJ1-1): KAGVTQTPRYLIKTRGQQVTLSCSPISGHRSVSWYQQTPGQGLQFLFEYFSETQRNKGNFPGRFSGRQFSNSRSEMNVSTLELGDSALYLCASSPTGANTEAFFGQGTRLTVV.

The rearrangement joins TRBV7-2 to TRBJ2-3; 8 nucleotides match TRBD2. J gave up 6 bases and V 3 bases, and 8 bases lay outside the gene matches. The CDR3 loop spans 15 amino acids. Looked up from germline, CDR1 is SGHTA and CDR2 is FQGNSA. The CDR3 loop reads CASSFRSSGRDTQYF. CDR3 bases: TGTGCCAGCAGCTTTCGGTCTAGCGGGCGGGATACGCAGTATTTT.

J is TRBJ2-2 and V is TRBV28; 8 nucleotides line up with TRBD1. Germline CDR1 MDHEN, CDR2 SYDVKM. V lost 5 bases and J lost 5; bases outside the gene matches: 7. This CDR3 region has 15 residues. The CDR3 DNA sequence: TGTGCCAGCAGTGCTGGACAGGGCTGGACCGGGGAGCTGTTTTTT. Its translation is CASSAGQGWTGELFF.

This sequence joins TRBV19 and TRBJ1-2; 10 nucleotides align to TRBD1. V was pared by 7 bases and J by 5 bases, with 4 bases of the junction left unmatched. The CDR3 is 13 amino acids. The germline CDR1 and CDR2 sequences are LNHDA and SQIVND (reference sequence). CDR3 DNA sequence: TGTGCCAGTATGAGGGACAGGGGATATGGCTACACCTTC. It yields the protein CASMRDRGYGYTF.

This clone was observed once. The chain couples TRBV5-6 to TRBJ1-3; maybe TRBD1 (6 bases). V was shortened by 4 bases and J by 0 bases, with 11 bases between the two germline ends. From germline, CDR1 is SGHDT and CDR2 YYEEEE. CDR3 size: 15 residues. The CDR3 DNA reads TGTGCCAGCAGCCAAACAGGGAGCTCTGGAAACACCATATATTTT. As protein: CASSQTGSSGNTIYF.

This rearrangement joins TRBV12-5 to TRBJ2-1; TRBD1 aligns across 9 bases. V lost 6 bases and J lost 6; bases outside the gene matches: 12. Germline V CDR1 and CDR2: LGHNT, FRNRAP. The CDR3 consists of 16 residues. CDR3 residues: CASGPGPGQGSNEQFF. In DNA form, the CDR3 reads TGTGCTAGTGGCCCAGGCCCGGGACAGGGTTCCAATGAGCAGTTCTTC.

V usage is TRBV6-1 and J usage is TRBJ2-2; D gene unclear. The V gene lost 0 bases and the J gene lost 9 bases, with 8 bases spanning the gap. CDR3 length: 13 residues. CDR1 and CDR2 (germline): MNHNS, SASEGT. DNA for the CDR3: TGTGCCAGCAGTGAAGCCCTTAGAAGGGAGCTGTTTTTT. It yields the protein CASSEALRRELFF.

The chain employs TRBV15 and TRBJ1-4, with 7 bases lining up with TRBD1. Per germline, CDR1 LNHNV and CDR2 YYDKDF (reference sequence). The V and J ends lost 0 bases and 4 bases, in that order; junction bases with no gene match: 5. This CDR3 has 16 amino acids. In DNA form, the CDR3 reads TGTGCCACCAGCAGAGAACCGGGACAGATTAATGAAAAACTGTTTTTT. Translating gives CATSREPGQINEKLFF. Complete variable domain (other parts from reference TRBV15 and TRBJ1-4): DAMVIQNPRYQVTQFGKPVTLSCSQTLNHNVMYWYQQKSSQAPKLLFHYYDKDFNNEADTPDNFQSRRPNTSFCFLDIRSPGLGDTAMYLCATSREPGQINEKLFFGSGTQLSVL.

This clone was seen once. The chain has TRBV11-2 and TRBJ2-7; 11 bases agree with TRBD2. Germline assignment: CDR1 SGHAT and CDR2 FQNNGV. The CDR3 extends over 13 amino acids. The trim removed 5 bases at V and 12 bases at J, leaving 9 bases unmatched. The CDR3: CASSMLAGGIPYF. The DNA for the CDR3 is TGTGCCAGCAGCATGCTAGCGGGAGGAATACCGTACTTC. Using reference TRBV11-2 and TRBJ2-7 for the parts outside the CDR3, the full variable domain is EAGVAQSPRYKIIEKRQSVAFWCNPISGHATLYWYQQILGQGPKLLIQFQNNGVVDDSQLPKDRFSAERLKGVDSTLKIQPAKLEDSAVYLCASSMLAGGIPYFGPGTRLTVT.

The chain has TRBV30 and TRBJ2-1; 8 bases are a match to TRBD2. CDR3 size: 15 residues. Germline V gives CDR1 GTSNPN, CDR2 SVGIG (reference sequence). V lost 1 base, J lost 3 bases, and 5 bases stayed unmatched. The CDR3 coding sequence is TGTGCCTGGAGTGCGGCTAGCGGGCTCTACAATGAGCAGTTCTTC. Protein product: CAWSAASGLYNEQFF.